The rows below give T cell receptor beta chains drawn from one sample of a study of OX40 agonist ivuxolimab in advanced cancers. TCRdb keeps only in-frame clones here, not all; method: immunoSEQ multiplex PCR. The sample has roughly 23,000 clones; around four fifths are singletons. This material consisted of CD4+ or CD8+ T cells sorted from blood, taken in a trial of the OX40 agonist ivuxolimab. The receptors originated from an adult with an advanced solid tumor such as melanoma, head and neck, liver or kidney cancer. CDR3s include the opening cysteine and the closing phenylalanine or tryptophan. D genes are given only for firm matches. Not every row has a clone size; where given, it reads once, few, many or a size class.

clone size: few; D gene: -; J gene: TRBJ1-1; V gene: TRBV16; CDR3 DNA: TGTGCCAGCAGCCGAAAGACTGAAGCTTTCTTT; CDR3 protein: CASSRKTEAFF
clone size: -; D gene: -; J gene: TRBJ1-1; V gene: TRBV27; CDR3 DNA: TGTGCCAGCAGCCCCGGGGTCTGGAACACTGAAGCTTTCTTT; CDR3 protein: CASSPGVWNTEAFF
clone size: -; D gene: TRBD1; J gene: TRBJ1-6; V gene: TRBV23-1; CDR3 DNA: TGCGCCAGCAGTCTCAGCCAGGGACAGTATAATTCACCCCTCCACTTT; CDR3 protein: CASSLSQGQYNSPLHF
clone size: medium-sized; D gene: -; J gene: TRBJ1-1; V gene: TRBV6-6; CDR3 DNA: TGTGCCAGCAGCTTAGCAACGACACCCAGGACTGAAGCTTTCTTT; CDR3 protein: CASSLATTPRTEAFF
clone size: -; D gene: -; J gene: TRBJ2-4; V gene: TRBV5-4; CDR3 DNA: TGTGCCAGCAGCTGGGCCCGCGGGGACATTCAGTACTTC; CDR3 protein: CASSWARGDIQYF
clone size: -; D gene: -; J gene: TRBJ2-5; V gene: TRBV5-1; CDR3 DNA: TGCGCCAGCAGCTTGTGGGACCAAGAGACCCAGTACTTC; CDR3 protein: CASSLWDQETQYF
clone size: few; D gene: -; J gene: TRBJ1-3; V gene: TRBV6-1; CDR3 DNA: TGTGCCAGCAGTGCAGCATCCCTCTCTGGAAACACCATATATTTT; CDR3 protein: CASSAASLSGNTIYF
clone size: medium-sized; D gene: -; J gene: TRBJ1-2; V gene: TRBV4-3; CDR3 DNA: TGCGCCAGCAGCCCAGGGTGGGGAGTCGGTAACTATGGCTACACCTTC; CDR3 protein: CASSPGWGVGNYGYTF
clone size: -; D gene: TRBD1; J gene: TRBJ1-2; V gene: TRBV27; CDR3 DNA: TGTGCCAGCAGTGTATCGACAGGGTTTGGCTACACCTTC; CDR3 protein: CASSVSTGFGYTF
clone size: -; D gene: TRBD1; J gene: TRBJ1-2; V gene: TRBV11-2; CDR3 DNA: TGTGCCAGCAGCTTCCAGGGGGCGCGGGACTATGGCTACACCTTC; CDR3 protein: CASSFQGARDYGYTF
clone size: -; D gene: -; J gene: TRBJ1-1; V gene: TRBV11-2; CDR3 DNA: TGTGCCAGCAGCTTAGTCTATTCAGGGCTGAACACTGAAGCTTTCTTT; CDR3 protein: CASSLVYSGLNTEAFF
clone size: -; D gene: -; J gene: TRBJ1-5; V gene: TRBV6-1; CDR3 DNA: TGTGCCAGCAACCCAGGGCCTTATAGCAATCAGCCCCAGCATTTT; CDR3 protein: CASNPGPYSNQPQHF
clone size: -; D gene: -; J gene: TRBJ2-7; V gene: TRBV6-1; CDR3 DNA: TGTGCCAGCAGTGAAGGGGGTCCATCAACCTACGAGCAGTACTTC; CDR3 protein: CASSEGGPSTYEQYF
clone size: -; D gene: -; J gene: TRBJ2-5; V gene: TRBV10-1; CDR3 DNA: TGCGCCAGCAGTGAGTCTGGCGGTCAAGAGACCCAGTACTTC; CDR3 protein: CASSESGGQETQYF
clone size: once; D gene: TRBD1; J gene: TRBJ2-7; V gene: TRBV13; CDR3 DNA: TGTGCCAGCAGCCTACGGACAGGGGGTGGAAACGAGCAGTACTTC; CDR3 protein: CASSLRTGGGNEQYF
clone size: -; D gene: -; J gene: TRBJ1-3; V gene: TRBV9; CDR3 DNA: TGTGCCAGCAGCGTAGAACAGTACTCTGGAAACACCATATATTTT; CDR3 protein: CASSVEQYSGNTIYF
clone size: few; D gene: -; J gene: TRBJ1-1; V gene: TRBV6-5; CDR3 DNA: TGTGCCAGCACCCTTACCGGAGGCATGAACACTGAAGCTTTCTTT; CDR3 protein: CASTLTGGMNTEAFF
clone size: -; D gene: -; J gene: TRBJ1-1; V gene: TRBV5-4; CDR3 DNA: TGTGCCAGCAGCTTGGAGGTGAACACTGAAGCTTTCTTT; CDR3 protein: CASSLEVNTEAFF
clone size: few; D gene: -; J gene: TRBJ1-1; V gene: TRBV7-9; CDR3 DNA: TGTGCCAGCAGGTCCGGAGAGCAAACTGAAGCTTTCTTT; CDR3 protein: CASRSGEQTEAFF
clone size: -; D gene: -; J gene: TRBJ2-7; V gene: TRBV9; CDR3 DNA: TGTGCCAGCAGCGTAGAAGACTCCGGGACAGAGCAGTACTTC; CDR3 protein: CASSVEDSGTEQYF
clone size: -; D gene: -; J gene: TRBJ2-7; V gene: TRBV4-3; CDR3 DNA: TGCGCCAGCAGCCAGGAATTAGGGGGTACCTACGAGCAGTACTTC; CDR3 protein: CASSQELGGTYEQYF
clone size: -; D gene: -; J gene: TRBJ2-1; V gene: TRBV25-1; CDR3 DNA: TGTGCCAGCAGTGATAATCGGGGGGACATCTACAATGAGCAGTTCTTC; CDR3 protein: CASSDNRGDIYNEQFF
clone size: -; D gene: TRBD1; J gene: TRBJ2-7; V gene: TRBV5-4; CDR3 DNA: TGTGCCAGCAGCTTGGACAGGGGTAATTACGAGCAGTACTTC; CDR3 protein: CASSLDRGNYEQYF
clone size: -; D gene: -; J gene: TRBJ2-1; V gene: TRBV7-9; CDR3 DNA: TGTGCCTGGAAGAGGGAAGAGGGCGGGAATGAGCAGTTCTTC; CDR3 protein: CAWKREEGGNEQFF
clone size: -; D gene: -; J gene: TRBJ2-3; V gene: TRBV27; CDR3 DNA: TGTGCCAGCTGCCGCCATAGCACAGATACGCAGTATTTT; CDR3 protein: CASCRHSTDTQYF
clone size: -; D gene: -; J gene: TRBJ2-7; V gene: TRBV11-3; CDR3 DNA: TGTGCCAGCAGCTTAGCTAACGACGAGCAGTACTTC; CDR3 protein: CASSLANDEQYF
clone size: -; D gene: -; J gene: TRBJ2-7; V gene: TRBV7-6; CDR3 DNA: TGTGCCAGCAGCCCCGCAGCCGGGTGGGGTGGCTACGAGCAGTACTTC; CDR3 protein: CASSPAAGWGGYEQYF
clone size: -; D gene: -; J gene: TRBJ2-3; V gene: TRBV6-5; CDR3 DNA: TGTGCCAGCAGTTACTCGGGTAGCACAGATACGCAGTATTTT; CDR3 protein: CASSYSGSTDTQYF
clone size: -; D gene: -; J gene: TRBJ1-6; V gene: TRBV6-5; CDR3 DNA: TGTGCCAGCAGCCTACAGGACCATTCACCCCTCCACTTT; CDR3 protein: CASSLQDHSPLHF
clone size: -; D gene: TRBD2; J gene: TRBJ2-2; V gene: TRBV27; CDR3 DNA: TGTGCCAGCAGTTTAGCCCCCCTCCTAGCGGGAGGTTGGCACGGGGAGCTGTTTTTT; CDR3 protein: CASSLAPLLAGGWHGELFF
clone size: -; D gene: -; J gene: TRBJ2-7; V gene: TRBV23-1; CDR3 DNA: TGCGCCAGCACCATTACCCTCCCCGCGGAGGGCAGCTCCTACGAGCAGTACTTC; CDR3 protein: CASTITLPAEGSSYEQYF
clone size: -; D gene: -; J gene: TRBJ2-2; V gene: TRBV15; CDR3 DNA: TGTGCCACCAGCAGACCGGACCTGGCAAACACCGGGGAGCTGTTTTTT; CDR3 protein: CATSRPDLANTGELFF
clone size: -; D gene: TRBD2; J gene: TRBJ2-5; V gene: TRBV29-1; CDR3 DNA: TGCAGCGTTGAATTCGAACTAGCGGGGCTGCGAGAGACCCAGTACTTC; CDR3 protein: CSVEFELAGLRETQYF
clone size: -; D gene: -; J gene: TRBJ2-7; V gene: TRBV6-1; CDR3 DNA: TGTGCCAGCGGGGAGACAGAACTCTACGAGCAGTACTTC; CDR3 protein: CASGETELYEQYF
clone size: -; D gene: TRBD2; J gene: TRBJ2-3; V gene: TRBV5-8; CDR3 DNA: TGTGCCAGCAGCTTGGAGCGGGGGGGCACAGATACGCAGTATTTT; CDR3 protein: CASSLERGGTDTQYF
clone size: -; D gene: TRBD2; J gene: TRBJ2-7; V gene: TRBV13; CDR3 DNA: TGTGCCAGCAGCTCTCTTAACCGTGGACTAGCGGGAGGCTACGAGCAGTACTTC; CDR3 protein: CASSSLNRGLAGGYEQYF